This is a list of T cell receptor beta chains from one sample in a study of CD8 T cells in ankylosing spondylitis. TCRdb re-called the 5' RACE reads through MiXCR, storing one row per CDR3 protein. Seen here are more than 500,000 distinct CDR3 sequences, roughly 5% observed once, and the top ten hold roughly 3.5%. What was sequenced was blood, either unsorted or a sorted T cell fraction (not recorded which). These receptors all come from a male donor with ankylosing spondylitis. Both conserved end residues are part of each CDR3. D genes are given only for firm matches. Not every row has a clone size; where given, it reads once, few, many or a size class.

>TRBV10-3|.|many|TRBJ1-5
CAISEGGQPQHF
TGTGCCATCAGTGAAGGAGGTCAGCCCCAGCATTTT
>TRBV7-6|.|many|TRBJ2-7
CASSLVDTAYEQYF
TGTGCCAGCAGCTTAGTGGACACTGCCTACGAGCAGTACTTC
>TRBV7-2|TRBD1|many|TRBJ1-2
CASSLTGGSYYGYTF
TGTGCCAGCAGCCTCACAGGGGGGTCTTATTATGGCTACACCTTC
>TRBV20-1|.|many|TRBJ2-1
CSEVGPRTAGNEQFF
TGCAGTGAGGTTGGGCCGCGCACAGCTGGCAATGAGCAGTTCTTC
>TRBV5-6|TRBD2|many|TRBJ2-1
CASSLGLAGGPYNEQFF
TGTGCCAGCAGCCTCGGACTAGCGGGAGGGCCTTACAATGAGCAGTTCTTC
>TRBV25-1|.|many|TRBJ2-5
CASSESGGETQYF
TGTGCCAGCAGTGAATCAGGAGGAGAGACCCAGTACTTC
>TRBV6-5|.|many|TRBJ2-7
CASSNQISSYEQYF
TGTGCCAGCAGTAACCAGATTAGCTCCTACGAGCAGTACTTC
>TRBV29-1|.|many|TRBJ1-1
CSPWGALGAFF
TGCAGCCCCTGGGGGGCCCTGGGAGCTTTCTTT
>TRBV20-1|TRBD1|many|TRBJ2-5
CSATGGQETQYF
TGCAGTGCTACAGGGGGCCAAGAGACCCAGTACTTC
>TRBV4-3|.|many|TRBJ2-7
CASSQDPTVTPYEQYF
TGCGCCAGCAGCCAAGATCCTACTGTGACTCCCTACGAGCAGTACTTC
>TRBV21-1|.|many|TRBJ2-2
CASSTRWGGDTGELFF
TGTGCCAGCAGCACCCGTTGGGGGGGCGACACCGGGGAGCTGTTTTTT
>TRBV2|TRBD1|.|TRBJ1-1
CASSDRGRDTEAFF
TGTGCCAGCAGTGACAGGGGGCGAGACACTGAAGCTTTCTTT
>TRBV20-1|.|many|TRBJ2-2
CSAPGVHGELFF
TGCAGTGCGCCAGGGGTGCACGGGGAGCTGTTTTTT
>TRBV28|TRBD1|many|TRBJ1-4
CASSGTGGSEKLFF
TGTGCCAGCAGCGGGACAGGGGGAAGTGAAAAACTGTTTTTT
>TRBV5-6|.|many|TRBJ1-2
CASSLMWEGGYTF
TGTGCCAGCAGCTTGATGTGGGAGGGTGGCTACACCTTC
>TRBV7-9|TRBD2|many|TRBJ2-1
CASSPGTRRPEQFF
TGTGCCAGCAGCCCCGGGACTAGACGGCCTGAGCAGTTCTTC
>TRBV28|TRBD2|many|TRBJ2-5
CASSLLTSGMAQYF
TGTGCCAGCAGTTTATTAACTAGCGGGATGGCCCAGTACTTC